This TCR beta chain appears in the sequencing data of a study of shared clonotypes between healthy human individuals. Findings of the study overall: Memory subsets had estimated richness that was generally smaller than that of naive subsets. At large depth, rarefaction still showed sorted-subset sequencing to be incomplete. The four-donor shared clonotypes exceeded non-shared clonotypes in generation probability, with non-shared ones scoring lower.

The assay was immunoSEQ multiplex PCR, and TCRdb's table has in-frame clones only and misses some. Here the sample spans about 120,000 clones, over 65% being singletons. Researchers reported that CD8 memory united CD45RO+ cells with CCR7-negative CD45RA+ TemRA cells. The CDR3 runs to 15 residues. Deletions cut 5 bases from V and 1 base from J, with 13 bases between. CDR1 SGHRS and CDR2 YFSETQ come from the germline V gene. Comments on this clone: The antigen is undetermined.

The sequenced material came from memory CD8+ T cells sorted from blood. The subset was: CD45RO+ cells pooled with CCR7-negative TemRA cells. The rearrangement joins TRBV5-1 to TRBJ2-1; D remains ambiguous. The clonotype comes from a woman aged 30 to 39 in good health. The CDR3, as DNA: TGCGCCAGCAGTCTGGCTTCAGCGTCCTACAATGAGCAGTTCTTC. Translating gives CASSLASASYNEQFF.